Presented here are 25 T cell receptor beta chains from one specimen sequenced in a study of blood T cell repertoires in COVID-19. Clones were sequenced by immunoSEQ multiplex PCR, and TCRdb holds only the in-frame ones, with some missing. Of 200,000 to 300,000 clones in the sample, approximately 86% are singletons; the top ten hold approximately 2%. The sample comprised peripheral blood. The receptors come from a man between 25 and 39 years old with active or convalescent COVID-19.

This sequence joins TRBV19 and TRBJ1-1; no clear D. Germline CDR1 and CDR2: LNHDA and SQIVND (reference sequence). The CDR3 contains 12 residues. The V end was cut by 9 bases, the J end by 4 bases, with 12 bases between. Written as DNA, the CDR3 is TGTGCCAGCCTAGGTGGACTCACTGAAGCTTTCTTT. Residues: CASLGGLTEAFF.

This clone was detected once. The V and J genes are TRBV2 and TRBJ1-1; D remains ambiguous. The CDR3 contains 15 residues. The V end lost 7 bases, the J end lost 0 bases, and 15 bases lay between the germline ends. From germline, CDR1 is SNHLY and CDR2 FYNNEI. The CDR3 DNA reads TGTGCCAGCATCGCGGAGGAACACATGAACACTGAAGCTTTCTTT. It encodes CASIAEEHMNTEAFF. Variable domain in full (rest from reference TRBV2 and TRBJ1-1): EPEVTQTPSHQVTQMGQEVILRCVPISNHLYFYWYRQILGQKVEFLVSFYNNEISEKSEIFDDQFSVERPDGSNFTLKIRSTKLEDSAMYFCASIAEEHMNTEAFFGQGTRLTVV.

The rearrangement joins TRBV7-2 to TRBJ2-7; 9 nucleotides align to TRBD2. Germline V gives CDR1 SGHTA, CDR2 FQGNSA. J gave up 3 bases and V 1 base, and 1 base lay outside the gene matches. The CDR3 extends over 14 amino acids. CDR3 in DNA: TGTGCCAGCAGCTTAGTTAGCGGGGGCTACGAGCAGTACTTC. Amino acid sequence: CASSLVSGGYEQYF.

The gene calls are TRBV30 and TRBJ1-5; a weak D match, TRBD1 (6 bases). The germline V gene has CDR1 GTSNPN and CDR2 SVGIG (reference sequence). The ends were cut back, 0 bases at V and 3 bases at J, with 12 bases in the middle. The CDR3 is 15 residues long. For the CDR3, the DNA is TGTGCCTGGAGTGTAAGTGGGACACACAATCAGCCCCAGCATTTT. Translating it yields CAWSVSGTHNQPQHF.

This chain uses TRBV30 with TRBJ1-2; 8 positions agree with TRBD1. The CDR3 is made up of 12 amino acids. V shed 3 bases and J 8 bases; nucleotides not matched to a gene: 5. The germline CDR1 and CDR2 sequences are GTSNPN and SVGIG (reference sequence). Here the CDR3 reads CAWSATGGGYTF. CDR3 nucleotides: TGTGCCTGGAGCGCTACAGGGGGAGGCTACACCTTC.

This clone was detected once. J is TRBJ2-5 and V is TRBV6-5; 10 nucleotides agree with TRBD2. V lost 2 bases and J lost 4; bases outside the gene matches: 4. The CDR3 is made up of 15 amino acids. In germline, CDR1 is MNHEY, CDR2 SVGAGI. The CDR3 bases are TGTGCCAGCAGTTACGTAGCGGGGGGAGGAGAGACCCAGTACTTC. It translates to CASSYVAGGGETQYF.

The CDR3 sequence: CASSLSLDRGYEQYF. The CDR3 nucleotides read TGTGCCAGCAGCTTGTCGCTCGACAGGGGCTACGAGCAGTACTTC. V and J are TRBV5-6 and TRBJ2-7; 8 bases agree with TRBD1. J was trimmed by 3 bases and V by 1 base; bases with no gene match: 6. Per the germline V gene, CDR1 is SGHDT and CDR2 is YYEEEE. This CDR3 has 15 amino acids.

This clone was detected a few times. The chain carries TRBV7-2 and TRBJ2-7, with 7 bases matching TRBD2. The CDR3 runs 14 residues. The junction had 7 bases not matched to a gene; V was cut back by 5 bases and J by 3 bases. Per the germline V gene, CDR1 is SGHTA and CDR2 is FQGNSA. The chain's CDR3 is CASSPGGGLYEQYF. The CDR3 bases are TGTGCCAGCAGCCCCGGCGGGGGACTCTACGAGCAGTACTTC.

CDR3 nucleotide sequence: TGTGCCAGCAGTTTCGAGGGGACAGGGCCAAATAGCAATCAGCCCCAGCATTTT. Protein product: CASSFEGTGPNSNQPQHF. V usage is TRBV7-6 and J usage is TRBJ1-5; 9 positions match TRBD1. Germline V gives CDR1 SGHVS, CDR2 FNYEAQ. V gave up 6 bases and J gave up 0 bases; unmatched junction bases: 12. The CDR3 has 18 residues. The variable domain in full, completed from reference TRBV7-6 and TRBJ1-5, reads GAGVSQSPRYKVTKRGQDVALRCDPISGHVSLYWYRQALGQGPEFLTYFNYEAQQDKSGLPNDRFSAERPEGSISTLTIQRTEQRDSAMYRCASSFEGTGPNSNQPQHFGDGTRLSIL.

The CDR3 DNA sequence: TGTGCCAGCAGCCAAGTTAGCGGGTTAACGTACTTC. Its protein is CASSQVSGLTYF. The rearrangement links TRBV4-2 to TRBJ2-7; TRBD2 matches at 7 bases. V trimming: 1 base; J trimming: 12 bases; junction bases outside the gene matches: 6. This CDR3 has 12 amino acids. Looked up from germline, CDR1 is LGHNA and CDR2 is YNFKEQ.

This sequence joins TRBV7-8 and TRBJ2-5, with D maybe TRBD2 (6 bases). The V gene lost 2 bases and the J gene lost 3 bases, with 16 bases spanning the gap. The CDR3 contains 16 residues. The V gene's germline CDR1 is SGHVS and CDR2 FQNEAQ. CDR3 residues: CASSLLARLVEETQYF. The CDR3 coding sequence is TGTGCCAGCAGCTTACTAGCGCGGCTGGTGGAAGAGACCCAGTACTTC.

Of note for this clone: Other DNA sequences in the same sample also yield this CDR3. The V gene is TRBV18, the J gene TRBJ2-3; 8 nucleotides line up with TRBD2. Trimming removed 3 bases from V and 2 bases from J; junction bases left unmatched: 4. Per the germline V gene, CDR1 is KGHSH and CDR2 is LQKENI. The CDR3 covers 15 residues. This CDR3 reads CASSPGGAVTDTQYF. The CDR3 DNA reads TGTGCCAGCTCACCCGGGGGGGCCGTCACAGATACGCAGTATTTT.

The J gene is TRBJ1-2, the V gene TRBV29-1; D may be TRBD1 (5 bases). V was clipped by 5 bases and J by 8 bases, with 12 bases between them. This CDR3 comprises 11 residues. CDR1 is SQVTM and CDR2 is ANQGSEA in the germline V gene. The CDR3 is CSVSRVQGYTF. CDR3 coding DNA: TGCAGCGTTAGCAGGGTGCAGGGCTACACCTTC.

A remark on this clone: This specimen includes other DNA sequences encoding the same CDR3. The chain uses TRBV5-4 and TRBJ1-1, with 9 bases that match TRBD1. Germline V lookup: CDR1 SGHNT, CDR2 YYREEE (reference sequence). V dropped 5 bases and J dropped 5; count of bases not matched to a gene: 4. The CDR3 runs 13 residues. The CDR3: CASSLTGGTEAFF. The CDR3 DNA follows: TGTGCCAGCAGTTTGACAGGGGGGACTGAAGCTTTCTTT.

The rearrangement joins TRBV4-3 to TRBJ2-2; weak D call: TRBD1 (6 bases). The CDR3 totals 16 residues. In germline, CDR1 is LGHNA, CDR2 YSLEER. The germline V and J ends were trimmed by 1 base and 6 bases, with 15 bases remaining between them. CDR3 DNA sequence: TGCGCCAGCAGCCAAGGAACAGGGCTGGGAGCCGGGGAGCTGTTTTTT. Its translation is CASSQGTGLGAGELFF.

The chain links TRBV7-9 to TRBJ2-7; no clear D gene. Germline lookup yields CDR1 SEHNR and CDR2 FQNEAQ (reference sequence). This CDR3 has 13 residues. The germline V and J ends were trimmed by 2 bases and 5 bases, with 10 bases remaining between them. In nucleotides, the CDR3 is TGTGCCAGCAGCTTATCGCTAAGAGACGAGCAGTACTTC. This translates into CASSLSLRDEQYF.

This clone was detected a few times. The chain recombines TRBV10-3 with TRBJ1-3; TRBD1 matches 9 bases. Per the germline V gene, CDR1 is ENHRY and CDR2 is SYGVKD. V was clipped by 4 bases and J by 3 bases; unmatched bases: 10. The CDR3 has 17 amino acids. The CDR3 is CAISGDRDRLIGNTIYF. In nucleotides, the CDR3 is TGTGCCATCAGTGGGGACAGGGACAGGCTGATTGGAAACACCATATATTTT.

CDR3 in amino acids: CASSLFVASLINEQFF. In DNA, the CDR3 is TGTGCCAGCAGTTTATTTGTGGCTTCCCTTATCAATGAGCAGTTCTTC. The V gene is TRBV27, the J gene TRBJ2-1; no firm D call. The CDR3 covers 16 residues. The V gene's germline CDR1 is MNHEY and CDR2 SMNVEV (reference sequence). Trimming stripped 1 base from V and 6 bases from J, with 16 bases between.

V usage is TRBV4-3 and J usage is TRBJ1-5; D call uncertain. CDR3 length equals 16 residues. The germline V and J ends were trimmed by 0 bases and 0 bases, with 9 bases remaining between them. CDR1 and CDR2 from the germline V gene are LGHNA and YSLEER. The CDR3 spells CASSQEREYSNQPQHF. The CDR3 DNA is TGCGCCAGCAGCCAAGAAAGAGAATATAGCAATCAGCCCCAGCATTTT.

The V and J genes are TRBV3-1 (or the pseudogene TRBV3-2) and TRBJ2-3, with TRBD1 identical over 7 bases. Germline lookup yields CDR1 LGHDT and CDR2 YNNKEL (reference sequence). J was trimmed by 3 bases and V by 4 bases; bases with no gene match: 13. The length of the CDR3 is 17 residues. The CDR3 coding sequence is TGTGCCAGCAGCCGGCGACAGGGTAGGGTAGAAACAGATACGCAGTATTTT. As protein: CASSRRQGRVETDTQYF.

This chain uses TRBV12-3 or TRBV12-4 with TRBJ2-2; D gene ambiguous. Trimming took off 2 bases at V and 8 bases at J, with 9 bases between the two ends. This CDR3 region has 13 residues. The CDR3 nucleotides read TGTGCCAGCAGTTTACTCTTTCGGGGGGAGCTGTTTTTT. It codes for CASSLLFRGELFF.

The CDR3 spells CASSPRQGETQYF. The CDR3 bases are TGTGCCAGCAGCCCCCGACAGGGGGAGACCCAGTACTTC. The rearrangement joins TRBV7-9 to TRBJ2-5; 8 bases line up with TRBD1. V lost 5 bases to trimming and J lost 5 bases; unmatched junction nucleotides: 4. The CDR3 is made up of 13 amino acids. Germline V gives CDR1 SEHNR, CDR2 FQNEAQ (reference sequence).

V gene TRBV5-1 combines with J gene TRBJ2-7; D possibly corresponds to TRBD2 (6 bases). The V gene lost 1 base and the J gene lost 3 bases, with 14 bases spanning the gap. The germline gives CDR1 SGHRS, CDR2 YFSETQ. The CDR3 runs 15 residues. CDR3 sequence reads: CASSLYGGVNYEQYF. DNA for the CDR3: TGCGCCAGCAGCTTGTACGGGGGAGTAAACTACGAGCAGTACTTC.

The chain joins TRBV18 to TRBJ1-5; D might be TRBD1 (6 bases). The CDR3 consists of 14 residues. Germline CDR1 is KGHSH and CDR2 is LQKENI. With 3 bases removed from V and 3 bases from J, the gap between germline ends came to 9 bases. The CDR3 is CASSPNRDNQPQHF. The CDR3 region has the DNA TGTGCCAGCTCACCTAACAGGGACAATCAGCCCCAGCATTTT.

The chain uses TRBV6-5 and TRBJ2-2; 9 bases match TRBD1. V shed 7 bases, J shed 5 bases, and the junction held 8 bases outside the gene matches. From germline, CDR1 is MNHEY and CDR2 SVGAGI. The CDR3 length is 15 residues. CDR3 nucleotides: TGTGCCAGCAAAGCCGGGACAGGGAAAACCGGGGAGCTGTTTTTT. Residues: CASKAGTGKTGELFF.